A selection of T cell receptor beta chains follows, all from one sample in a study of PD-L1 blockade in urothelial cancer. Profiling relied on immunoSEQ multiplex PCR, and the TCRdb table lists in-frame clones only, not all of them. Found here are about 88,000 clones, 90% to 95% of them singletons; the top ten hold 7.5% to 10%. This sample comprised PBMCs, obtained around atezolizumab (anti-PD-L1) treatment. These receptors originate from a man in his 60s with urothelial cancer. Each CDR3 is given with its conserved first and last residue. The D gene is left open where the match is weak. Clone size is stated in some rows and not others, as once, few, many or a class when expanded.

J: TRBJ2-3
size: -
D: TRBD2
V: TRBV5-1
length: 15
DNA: TGCGCCAGCAGCACCGACGGGAGGCGTGAAGATACGCAGTATTTT
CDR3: CASSTDGRREDTQYF

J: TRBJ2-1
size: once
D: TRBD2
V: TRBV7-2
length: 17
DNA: TGTGCCAGCAGCCCCCGACTAGCGGGAAGTACCTACAATGAGCAGTTCTTC
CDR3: CASSPRLAGSTYNEQFF

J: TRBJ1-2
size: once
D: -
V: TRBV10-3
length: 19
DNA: TGTGCCATCAGTGAGTCGCCAGGACAGCTCGGCGGCCCCTTCTATGGCTACACCTTC
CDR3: CAISESPGQLGGPFYGYTF

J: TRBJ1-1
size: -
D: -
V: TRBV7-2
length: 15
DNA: TGTGCCAGCAGCCGCGTAGTAGGGGTTGACACTGAAGCTTTCTTT
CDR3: CASSRVVGVDTEAFF

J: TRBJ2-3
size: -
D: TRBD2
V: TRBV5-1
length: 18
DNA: TGCGCCAGCAGCTGGGGACTAGCGGGGGGCTCTAGCACAGATACGCAGTATTTT
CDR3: CASSWGLAGGSSTDTQYF

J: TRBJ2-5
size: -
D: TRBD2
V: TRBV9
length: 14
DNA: TGTGCCAGCAGCGACCTAGCGGGAGGAGAGACCCAGTACTTC
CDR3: CASSDLAGGETQYF

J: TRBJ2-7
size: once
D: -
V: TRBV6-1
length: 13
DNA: TGTGCCAGCAGTGAGCAGGGGTCGGGGGAGCAGTACTTC
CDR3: CASSEQGSGEQYF

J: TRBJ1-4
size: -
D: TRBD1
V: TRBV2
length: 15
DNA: TGTGCCAGCACCCGAATCGGGCAGGGGGGCGAAAAACTGTTTTTT
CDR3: CASTRIGQGGEKLFF

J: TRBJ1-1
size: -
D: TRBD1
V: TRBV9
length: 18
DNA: TGTGCCAGCAGCGTATCCCGGGACAGGTGGACGGAAAACACTGAAGCTTTCTTT
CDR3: CASSVSRDRWTENTEAFF

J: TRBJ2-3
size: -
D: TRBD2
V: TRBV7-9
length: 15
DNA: TGTGCCAGCAGCTTTACTAGCGCTATCACAGATACGCAGTATTTT
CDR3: CASSFTSAITDTQYF

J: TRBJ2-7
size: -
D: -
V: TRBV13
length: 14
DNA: TGTGCCAGCAGCCTCCAGGTTTGGGGAGGCGAGCAGTACTTC
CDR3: CASSLQVWGGEQYF

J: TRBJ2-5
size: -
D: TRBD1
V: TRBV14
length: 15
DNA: TGTGCCAGCAGCTGGGGACAGGGCAGACAAGAGACCCAGTACTTC
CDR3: CASSWGQGRQETQYF

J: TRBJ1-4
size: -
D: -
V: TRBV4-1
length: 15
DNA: TGCGCCAGCAGCCAAGAGGGGGGAGCGCGGGAAAAACTGTTTTTT
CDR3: CASSQEGGAREKLFF

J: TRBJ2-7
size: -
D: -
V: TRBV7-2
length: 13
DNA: TGTGCCAGCAGCTTCATAGGAGCCTACGAGCAGTACTTC
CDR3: CASSFIGAYEQYF

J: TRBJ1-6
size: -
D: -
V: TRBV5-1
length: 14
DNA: TGCGCCAGCAGCTTCGGGGGAGGCAGTTCACCCCTCCACTTT
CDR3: CASSFGGGSSPLHF

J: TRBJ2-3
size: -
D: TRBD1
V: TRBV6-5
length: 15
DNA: TGTGCCAGCAGTTACATAGGACAGGGAACAGATACGCAGTATTTT
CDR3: CASSYIGQGTDTQYF

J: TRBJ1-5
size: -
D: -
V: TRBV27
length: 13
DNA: TGTGCCAGCAGTTTTCGGGGTGGTCAGCCCCAGCATTTT
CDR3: CASSFRGGQPQHF

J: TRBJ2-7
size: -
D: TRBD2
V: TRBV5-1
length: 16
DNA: TGCGCCAGCAGCTTGGACCTAGCGGGGGGGCTGGAAGAGCAGTACTTC
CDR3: CASSLDLAGGLEEQYF

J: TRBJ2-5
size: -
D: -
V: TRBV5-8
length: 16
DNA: TGTGCCAGCAGCTTGGGGGCCACCGGGGGCCAAGAGACCCAGTACTTC
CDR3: CASSLGATGGQETQYF

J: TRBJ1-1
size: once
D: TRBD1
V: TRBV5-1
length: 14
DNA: TGCGCCAGCAGCCTAGAGGGGGCCCACACTGAAGCTTTCTTT
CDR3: CASSLEGAHTEAFF

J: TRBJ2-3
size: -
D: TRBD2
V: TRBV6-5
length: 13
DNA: TGTGCCAGCAGTGAAGCGGGGTCGAATACGCAGTATTTT
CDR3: CASSEAGSNTQYF

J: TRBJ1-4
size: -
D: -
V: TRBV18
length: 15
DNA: TGTGCCAGCTCACGCGGACAGATAACTAATGAAAAACTGTTTTTT
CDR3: CASSRGQITNEKLFF

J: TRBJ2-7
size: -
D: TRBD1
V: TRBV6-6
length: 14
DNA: TGTGCCAGCAGCCGAGACAGGGGTAACTACGAGCAGTACTTC
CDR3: CASSRDRGNYEQYF